The subject of this entry is one T cell receptor (beta chain). Per the study methods: Using reference gene primer amplification, nucleated cell counts were estimated. This table comes from immunoSEQ multiplex PCR, and its TCRdb copy is limited to in-frame clones, with some not included. V, J and clone size derive from that table, while D and trimming were established from the DNA sequence. The sample yields 120,000 to 150,000 clones, 75% to 85% seen once. The sample is drawn from a study of blood T cell repertoires in COVID-19. Across the whole study: Spain, Italy and the United States supplied samples that represented acute and convalescent COVID-19. The analysed material was cDNA or gDNA that came from T cells, B-cell-depleted T cells, or PBMCs.

The CDR3 is 17 residues long. Germline V gene lookup returns CDR1 LGHNA and CDR2 YSLEER. V dropped 0 bases and J dropped 3 bases, with 14 bases sitting between them. Material for sequencing was peripheral blood. J is TRBJ2-2 and V is TRBV4-3; a possible D gene is TRBD1 (6 bases). This clonotype was obtained from a man in his 60s with active or convalescent COVID-19. CDR3 sequence (DNA): TGCGCCAGCAGCCAAGATGTAGGGGGATCCGACACCGGGGAGCTGTTTTTT. This encodes CASSQDVGGSDTGELFF.